What follows are 23 T cell receptor beta chains derived from one specimen sequenced in a study of T cell clonality in common variable immunodeficiency. The study, taken as a whole, reports: Common variable immunodeficiency TCR beta sequences reportedly had fewer deletions and N-nucleotide insertions.

Profiling relied on immunoSEQ multiplex PCR, and the TCRdb table lists in-frame clones only, not all of them. The sample is made up of 40,000 or so clones, none counted only once. Antigens for these TCRs are unknown. The sequenced sample was peripheral blood mononuclear cells. The receptors derive from a human donor with common variable immunodeficiency.

This clone was counted between two and nine times. The CDR3 bases that were read are TGTGCCAGCAGCCCCTCCGGGGGTATGAACACTGAA. As protein: CASSPSGGMNTE. The full CDR3 protein is CASSPSGGMNTEAFF. The chain joins TRBV6-2 or TRBV6-3 to TRBJ1-1, with D possibly TRBD1 on 5 matching bases. The CDR3 goes on 3 residues after the read ends, and that part is filled in from the germline J gene. The CDR3 consists of 15 residues. Germline CDR1 MNHEY, CDR2 SVGEGT. V lost 6 bases, J lost 0 bases, and 14 bases lay in between.

The sample holds a few counts of this clone. The read comes to an end 3 residues before the CDR3 does, leaving the germline J gene to fill in the end. V gene TRBV2 combines with J gene TRBJ1-5; D call uncertain. The germline V gene encodes CDR1 SNHLY and CDR2 FYNNEI. The CDR3 totals 13 residues. V was clipped by 2 bases and J by 5 bases, with 7 bases between them. The CDR3 loop is CASSESRDQPQHF. The part of the CDR3 DNA that was read is TGTGCCAGCAGTGAAAGTAGGGATCAGCCC.

This clone appeared a few times. With the read ending 3 residues before the CDR3 end, the germline J gene is used to fill in that end. The chain couples TRBV7-9 to TRBJ2-7, with a possible D match to TRBD1 (5 bases). Germline V gene lookup returns CDR1 SEHNR and CDR2 FQNEAQ (reference sequence). CDR3 size: 14 residues. Trimming cost V 6 bases and J 3 bases, with 15 bases left between them. This CDR3 reads CASSPQKQVYEQYF. The covered CDR3 bases are TGTGCCAGCAGTCCTCAGAAACAGGTCTACGAG.

Notes on this clone: The read falls 3 residues short of the CDR3 end, and the missing part is taken from the germline J gene. The rearrangement joins TRBV13 to TRBJ2-7, with 7 bases fitting TRBD2. V lost 2 bases, J lost 2 bases, and 15 bases stayed unmatched. The V gene's germline CDR1 is PRHDT and CDR2 FYEKMQ (reference sequence). This CDR3 contains 18 residues. The CDR3 DNA, read in part, is TGTGCCAGCAGCTTACTGGGAGGGGAGGGGTCGAGGGCCTACGAG. This codes for CASSLLGGEGSRAYE. The CDR3 as a whole reads CASSLLGGEGSRAYEQYF.

Concerning this clone: Read sequence stops 3 residues before the CDR3 end, and the germline J gene provides the missing end. The rearrangement joins TRBV11-2 to TRBJ1-2; 8 positions agree with TRBD1. J lost 4 bases, V lost 6 bases, and 7 bases had no gene match. CDR1 and CDR2 from the germline V gene are SGHAT and FQNNGV. The CDR3 is 14 residues long. CDR3 residues: CASRRTGTGYGYTF. The DNA read from the CDR3 is TGTGCCAGCAGACGGACAGGGACCGGCTATGGC.

The CDR3 here is CASSLVIGSHEQFF. The sequenced CDR3 bases are TGTGCCAGCAGCTTAGTGATAGGGTCACATGAG. The rearrangement links TRBV7-2 to TRBJ2-1; D gene unclear. The read terminates 3 residues ahead of where the CDR3 ends, so the germline J gene completes it. The germline gives CDR1 SGHTA, CDR2 FQGNSA. Trimming removed 1 base from V and 8 bases from J, with 12 bases in between. CDR3 length: 14 residues.

This clone was seen many times. The DNA ends 3 residues before the CDR3 does, and the rest of the CDR3 is filled in from the germline J gene. The V call is TRBV5-1, the J call TRBJ1-1; no definite D call. V was trimmed by 0 bases and J by 1 base, leaving 7 bases between them. Looked up from germline, CDR1 is SGHRS and CDR2 is YFSETQ. The CDR3 runs to 14 residues. Partial CDR3 DNA: TGCGCCAGCAGCTTGGCCCAGGCGAACACTGAA. This sequence encodes CASSLAQANTE. The CDR3 reads in full as CASSLAQANTEAFF.

In this sample, this clone turned up a few times. The read terminates 3 residues ahead of where the CDR3 ends, so the germline J gene completes it. The rearrangement joins TRBV20-1 to TRBJ2-1, with 11 bases aligning to TRBD2. CDR1 and CDR2 (germline): DFQATT, SNEGSKA (reference sequence). Trimming took 6 bases from V and 7 from J; bases not matched to a gene: 8. CDR3 length: 14 amino acids. The DNA read from the CDR3 is TGCAGTGCCAGCAGACTAGCGGGACTTAATGAG. Protein: CSASRLAGLNE. The whole CDR3 sequence is CSASRLAGLNEQFF.

There are many counts of this clone. With the read ending 3 residues before the CDR3 end, the germline J gene is used to fill in that end. This chain uses TRBV5-5 with TRBJ1-2; 7 bases map to TRBD1. CDR1 is SGHKS and CDR2 is YYEKEE in the germline V gene (reference sequence). The CDR3 contains 14 residues. V lost 7 bases and J lost 2; bases outside the gene matches: 8. This CDR3 reads CASDLGTANYGYTF. The sequenced CDR3 bases are TGTGCCAGCGACCTTGGGACAGCAAACTATGGC.

This clone has at least ten counts. The CDR3 end is not reached by the read, which stops 3 residues before it; the germline J gene fills it in. This chain connects TRBV30 to TRBJ2-3, with D perhaps matching TRBD1 (5 bases). The germline gives CDR1 GTSNPN, CDR2 SVGIG (reference sequence). This CDR3 has 13 residues. With 0 bases removed from V and 3 bases from J, the gap between germline ends came to 7 bases. The DNA read from the CDR3 is TGTGCCTGGAGTGTCCAGGGTACAGATACG. Protein sequence: CAWSVQGTDT. The whole CDR3 reads CAWSVQGTDTQYF.

This clone was seen only a few times. Read sequence stops 3 residues before the CDR3 end, and the germline J gene provides the missing end. This rearrangement joins TRBV5-6 to TRBJ2-5; possible D gene TRBD2, 6 bases. This CDR3 comprises 14 residues. Germline CDR1 is SGHDT and CDR2 is YYEEEE. Incomplete CDR3 DNA: TGTGCCAGCAGCCCCCGGTTGGGCGGGGAAACC. Protein product: CASSPRLGGET. In full, the CDR3 is CASSPRLGGETQYF. The full variable domain, rest sourced from reference TRBV5-6 and TRBJ2-5, is DAGVTQSPTHLIKTRGQQVTLRCSPKSGHDTVSWYQQALGQGPQFIFQYYEEEERQRGNFPDRFSGHQFPNYSSELNVNALLLGDSALYLCASSPRLGGETQYFGPGTRLLVL.

This clone occurred a few times. The read gets to within 3 residues of the CDR3 end, and the germline J gene fills in the rest. The V and J genes are TRBV7-2 and TRBJ2-3; 7 positions agree with TRBD2. After removal of 6 bases from V and 4 bases from J, the junction contained 10 bases not matched to a gene. Germline lookup yields CDR1 SGHTA and CDR2 FQGNSA. This CDR3 has 15 amino acids. This CDR3 reads CASREPTSNSDTQYF. CDR3 bases read: TGTGCCAGCAGAGAACCGACTAGCAACTCAGATACG.

This clone was seen more than once but under ten times. The sequenced fragment ends 3 residues before the CDR3 boundary, so the rest is inferred from the germline J gene. This chain links TRBV19 with TRBJ2-5; D might be TRBD2 (7 bases). The V end was cut by 5 bases, the J end by 1 base, with 11 bases between. The germline gives CDR1 LNHDA, CDR2 SQIVND (reference sequence). The CDR3 consists of 14 residues. The CDR3 here is CASSAGARQETQYF. The part of the CDR3 DNA that was read is TGTGCCAGTAGTGCGGGGGCGCGCCAAGAGACC. Full variable domain (outside the CDR3, taken from reference TRBV19 and TRBJ2-5): DGGITQSPKYLFRKEGQNVTLSCEQNLNHDAMYWYRQDPGQGLRLIYYSQIVNDFQKGDIAEGYSVSREKKESFPLTVTSAQKNPTAFYLCASSAGARQETQYFGPGTRLLVL.

This clone was observed a few times. From the germline J gene comes the end of the CDR3, since the read stops 3 residues before it. This chain joins TRBV7-9 and TRBJ1-1; no firm D call. CDR1 is SEHNR and CDR2 is FQNEAQ in the germline V gene (reference sequence). The CDR3 is 13 residues long. The chain's CDR3 is CASSLARGPAAFF. The part of the CDR3 DNA that was read is TGTGCCAGCAGCTTAGCCCGAGGGCCGGCC.

This clone was observed many times. Partial CDR3 DNA: TGTGCCAGCAGCTTAAAAAGCGATACG. Protein: CASSLKSDT. The entire CDR3 protein reads CASSLKSDTQYF. The chain uses TRBV7-2 and TRBJ2-3, with D uncertain. The read gets to within 3 residues of the CDR3 end, and the germline J gene fills in the rest. The CDR3 length is 12 residues. Trimming removed 2 bases at V and 6 bases at J, with 6 bases between. Germline assignment: CDR1 SGHTA and CDR2 FQGNSA.

Details on this clone: The read ends 3 residues shy of where the CDR3 ends; the end is completed using the germline J gene. This rearrangement joins TRBV7-8 to TRBJ2-7; 10 bases match TRBD1. CDR1 and CDR2 from the germline V gene are SGHVS and FQNEAQ. There are 15 residues in the CDR3. V dropped 5 bases and J dropped 2; count of bases not matched to a gene: 6. The CDR3 bases that were read are TGTGCCAGCAGCCACTCCGGGACAGGGGCCTACGAG. Encoded protein: CASSHSGTGAYE. Given in full, the CDR3 is CASSHSGTGAYEQYF.

The sample holds many counts of this clone. The CDR3 goes on 3 residues after the read ends, and that part is filled in from the germline J gene. The V gene is TRBV30, the J gene TRBJ2-7, with D possibly being TRBD1 (5 bases). Between the trimmed V and J ends, which lost 0 bases and 5 bases, there was a span of 14 bases. The CDR3 totals 14 residues. CDR1 GTSNPN and CDR2 SVGIG come from the germline V gene (reference sequence). The CDR3 DNA, read in part, is TGTGCCTGGAGTGTAAACAGGAACCTAAACGAG. Translating it yields CAWSVNRNLNE. In full, the CDR3 reads CAWSVNRNLNEQYF.

This clone was seen only a few times. From the germline J gene comes the end of the CDR3, since the read stops 3 residues before it. The chain links TRBV18 to TRBJ1-2, with 9 bases aligning to TRBD1. The CDR3 contains 14 residues. Per germline, CDR1 KGHSH and CDR2 LQKENI. Losses at the gene ends were 5 bases for V and 4 bases for J; bases not matched to a gene: 5. CDR3: CASSGTGPFYGYTF. The CDR3 DNA, read in part, is TGTGCCAGCTCAGGGACAGGGCCTTTCTATGGC.

This clone was found many times. This CDR3 reads CSVERGQGSGNTGELFF. CDR3 bases read: TGCAGCGTTGAGAGGGGACAGGGATCGGGGAACACCGGGGAG. The chain uses TRBV29-1 and TRBJ2-2; 9 bases line up with TRBD1. Read coverage stops 3 residues before the CDR3 terminus; the germline J gene supplies the remainder. Germline CDR1 is SQVTM and CDR2 is ANQGSEA. The CDR3 loop spans 17 amino acids. V shed 3 bases and J 1 base; nucleotides not matched to a gene: 9.

In its sample, this clone was seen a few times. With the read ending 3 residues before the CDR3 end, the germline J gene is used to fill in that end. The rearrangement uses TRBV2 and TRBJ1-2, with 10 positions matching TRBD1. The V gene's germline CDR1 is SNHLY and CDR2 FYNNEI. V lost 4 bases, J lost 4 bases, and 6 bases stayed unmatched. The length of the CDR3 is 15 residues. Here the CDR3 reads CASSVDRGRPYGYTF. CDR3 DNA, as far as it was read: TGTGCCAGCAGTGTTGACAGGGGGCGCCCCTATGGC.

In this sample, this clone turned up many times. The read ends 3 residues early relative to the CDR3; the germline J gene fills the gap. This sequence joins TRBV7-6 and TRBJ2-1; 13 nucleotides match TRBD2. The CDR3 extends over 14 amino acids. V was clipped by 5 bases and J by 8 bases; unmatched bases: 3. CDR1 and CDR2 (germline): SGHVS, FNYEAQ. This CDR3 is CASSRLAGGHEQFF. The CDR3 bases that were read are TGTGCCAGCAGCCGACTAGCGGGGGGTCATGAG.

This clone was picked up many times. The CDR3 end is not reached by the read, which stops 3 residues before it; the germline J gene fills it in. The chain combines TRBV12-3 or TRBV12-4 with TRBJ2-3; D perhaps matches TRBD1 (6 bases). Trimming shortened V by 6 bases and J by 0 bases, and 13 bases separated the two germline ends. The CDR3 sequence is 15 residues long. CDR3 bases read: TGTGCCAGCAGGAGACAGGTACTTAGCACAGATACG. It yields the protein CASRRQVLSTDT. The CDR3 reads in full as CASRRQVLSTDTQYF.

This clone was observed at least ten times. From the germline J gene comes the end of the CDR3, since the read stops 3 residues before it. This chain links TRBV5-1 with TRBJ1-2, with TRBD1 identical over 7 bases. After removal of 4 bases from V and 7 bases from J, the junction contained 7 bases not matched to a gene. The CDR3 runs to 13 residues. The germline CDR1 and CDR2 sequences are SGHRS and YFSETQ. The CDR3 is CASSLDRAGGYTF. CDR3 bases read: TGCGCCAGCAGCCTCGACAGGGCGGGTGGC.